This is a list of T cell receptor beta chains from one sample in a study of blood T cells in healthy people across ages. One entry per CDR3 protein, called by TCRdb with MiXCR from the 5' RACE reads. Among around 520,000 distinct CDR3 sequences listed, 25% to 35% were seen once. Another study also made use of these data, one on T cells of mothers and their children.

The sample taken for sequencing was blood. The receptor source for this set is a boy younger than 10 in good health. CDR3s include the opening cysteine and the closing phenylalanine or tryptophan. Each record gives: V gene, clone size, J gene, D gene, CDR3 DNA, CDR3 protein. A D gene is named only where the DNA matches it firmly. Not all rows give a size; the values are once, few, many and, for expanded clones, a class.

TRBV4-3	NA	TRBJ2-3	TRBD2	TGCGCCAGCAGCGCCGGGGCTAGCGGAAGAGATACGCAGTATTTT	CASSAGASGRDTQYF
TRBV27	NA	TRBJ2-5	TRBD2	TGTGCCAGCAGCCTGACGATCGGGGGGGTAATAGAGACCCAGTACTTC	CASSLTIGGVIETQYF
TRBV19	NA	TRBJ2-2	TRBD2	TGTGCCAGTACCGCTAGCGGGAGTTTGAGCGGGGAGCTGTTTTTT	CASTASGSLSGELFF
TRBV27	NA	TRBJ2-3	TRBD2	TGTGCCAGCGGCGTTAGCGGGGACCCAGATACGCAGTATTTT	CASGVSGDPDTQYF
TRBV27	few	TRBJ2-5	NA	TGTGCCAGCAGTCCAGGGGGGACGGGAGAGACCCAGTACTTC	CASSPGGTGETQYF
TRBV7-9	NA	TRBJ2-7	NA	TGTGCCAGCAGCCGCCGGGACCGCCCTTACGAGCAGTACTTC	CASSRRDRPYEQYF
TRBV7-9	few	TRBJ1-4	NA	TGTGCCAGCAGCCGACTCCCGGGGGAAAAACTGTTTTTT	CASSRLPGEKLFF
TRBV28	few	TRBJ2-3	NA	TGTGCCAGCAGTTTAGTTAGTAGCCGTGGTACGCAGTATTTT	CASSLVSSRGTQYF
TRBV7-9	many	TRBJ1-4	NA	TGTGCCAGCAGCTTAGGAGCAGGGGTTAATGAAAAACTGTTTTTT	CASSLGAGVNEKLFF
TRBV4-1	NA	TRBJ2-1	TRBD1	TGCGCCAGCAACCAGCCGGGACAGGGGAACAATGAGCAGTTCTTC	CASNQPGQGNNEQFF
TRBV5-1	NA	TRBJ2-7	TRBD2	TGCGCCAGCAGTGGCGGGGGGGGAATCTACGAGCAGTACTTC	CASSGGGGIYEQYF
TRBV10-3	few	TRBJ2-5	TRBD2	TGTGCCATCAAGGGGAGGGCCAGTCCCCGTCAGGGGACCCAGTACTTC	CAIKGRASPRQGTQYF
TRBV27	NA	TRBJ1-5	NA	TGTGCCAGCAGTTTGTCCTGGGACATCGTCGGACAGCCCCAGCATTTT	CASSLSWDIVGQPQHF
TRBV28	NA	TRBJ2-5	NA	TGTGCCAGCAGTCCCGAGCTGGGGCGGGGGACCCAGTACTTC	CASSPELGRGTQYF
TRBV2	few	TRBJ2-7	NA	TGTGCCAGCAGTAGACTCGGCGTCTCCTACGAGCAGTACTTC	CASSRLGVSYEQYF
TRBV9	NA	TRBJ1-1	NA	TGTGCCAGCAGCCCCCAGACAGGGAACACTGAAGCTTTCTTT	CASSPQTGNTEAFF
TRBV10-2	NA	TRBJ1-3	TRBD1	TGCGCCAGTAGACAGGGGGCTGGAAACACCATATATTTT	CASRQGAGNTIYF
TRBV12-3/TRBV12-4	many	TRBJ1-1	NA	TGCGCCAGCAGCCTGGGGTCGGGAACTGAAGCTTTCTTT	CASSLGSGTEAFF
TRBV6-6	few	TRBJ1-3	NA	TGTGCCAGCAGTCAGGGAGCTGGAAACACCATATATTTT	CASSQGAGNTIYF
TRBV7-9	NA	TRBJ2-3	TRBD2	TGTGCCAGCAGCTTAGGGCGACTAGCGGCGATAGATACGCAGTATTTT	CASSLGRLAAIDTQYF
TRBV29-1	few	TRBJ2-2	NA	TGCAGCGTTGAAAGCTGGGTTGGCACCGGGGAGCTGTTTTTT	CSVESWVGTGELFF
TRBV6-2/TRBV6-3	few	TRBJ1-2	NA	TGTGCCAGCAGCCCGGGTTATAACTATGGCTACACCTTC	CASSPGYNYGYTF
TRBV12-3/TRBV12-4	many	TRBJ2-2	NA	TGTGCCAGCACCCGAGACAGGACCGCGAACACCGGGGAGCTGTTTTTT	CASTRDRTANTGELFF
TRBV10-3	few	TRBJ2-5	NA	TGTGCCATCAGCGCTGGAACAAGGGTGGAGACCCAGTACTTC	CAISAGTRVETQYF
TRBV5-1	few	TRBJ2-7	NA	TGCGCCAGCAGCTTGACACTGTCAGCCTACGAGCAGTACTTC	CASSLTLSAYEQYF
TRBV10-1	few	TRBJ2-7	NA	TGCGCCAGCAGGCCGGGACCTCTCCCGGGCGGAGACTCCTACGAGCAGTACTTC	CASRPGPLPGGDSYEQYF
TRBV29-1	few	TRBJ2-4	NA	TGCAGCGTTGAAGATTCTGAGGGGTGGGGGGCCCAAAACATTCAGTACTTC	CSVEDSEGWGAQNIQYF
TRBV5-6	NA	TRBJ2-7	TRBD1	TGTGCCAGCAGCTGGGGGACAGGGCGAGACGAGCAGTACTTC	CASSWGTGRDEQYF
TRBV23-1	NA	TRBJ2-1	NA	TGCGCCAGCAGTCGCAGGGATAATGAGCAGTTCTTC	CASSRRDNEQFF
TRBV29-1	NA	TRBJ1-6	NA	TGCAGCGTTGGACGGGGAGGGGATTCACCCCTCCACTTT	CSVGRGGDSPLHF
TRBV29-1	few	TRBJ2-3	TRBD2	TGCAGCGTTGTCTTAGCGGGGGGTAGCACAGATACGCAGTATTTT	CSVVLAGGSTDTQYF
TRBV24-1	NA	TRBJ2-5	NA	TGTGCCACCAGTGGTGGACCGTTGGAGACCCAGTACTTC	CATSGGPLETQYF
TRBV20-1	few	TRBJ2-7	NA	TGCAGTGCTAGTGTGGCAGGGCAAGAGCAGTACTTC	CSASVAGQEQYF
TRBV7-8	NA	TRBJ1-4	NA	TGTGCCAGCAGGCCTCCAGGCGCAACTAATGAAAAACTGTTTTTT	CASRPPGATNEKLFF
TRBV20-1	NA	TRBJ2-3	TRBD2	TGCAGTGCCCACCACGGGGGGGAAAGCACAGATACGCAGTATTTT	CSAHHGGESTDTQYF
TRBV10-2	few	TRBJ2-4	TRBD2	TGCGCCAGCAGTGAGTCGGTAACTAGCGGGGGCCTAAACATTCAGTACTTC	CASSESVTSGGLNIQYF
TRBV4-3	many	TRBJ2-7	NA	TGCGCCAGCAGCCAAGTGGGGGGGCGCGCCTACGAGCAGTACTTC	CASSQVGGRAYEQYF
TRBV7-2	few	TRBJ2-5	NA	TGTGCCAGCAGCTTAGAGAAGAGGCAATTGGGGGAGACCCAGTACTTC	CASSLEKRQLGETQYF
TRBV15	NA	TRBJ2-6	NA	TGTGCCACCAGCAGAGATCTTTTGAGGGCCAACGTCCTGACTTTC	CATSRDLLRANVLTF
TRBV2	NA	TRBJ2-2	NA	TGTGCCAGAGGGGGGGTCGGGTCGAACACCGGGGAGCTGTTTTTT	CARGGVGSNTGELFF
TRBV29-1	NA	TRBJ2-1	NA	TGCAGCGTTGACACCTACAATGAGCAGTTCTTC	CSVDTYNEQFF
TRBV5-1	NA	TRBJ1-2	TRBD1	TGCGCCAGCAGCTGGGGGGACAGGGGGAACTATGGCTACACCTTC	CASSWGDRGNYGYTF
TRBV12-3/TRBV12-4	NA	TRBJ2-7	TRBD2	TGTGCCAGCAGGACTAGCGGGAAGTCCTACGAGCAGTACTTC	CASRTSGKSYEQYF
TRBV4-2	few	TRBJ2-3	NA	TGTGCCAGCAGCCAATTAGGGGGGGCCAAAGATACGCAGTATTTT	CASSQLGGAKDTQYF
TRBV5-1	NA	TRBJ2-5	TRBD2	TGCGCCAGCAGCTTGGTAGCGGGCCCCGCGGAGACCCAGTACTTC	CASSLVAGPAETQYF
TRBV7-8	many	TRBJ1-1	NA	TGTGCCAGCAGCTTAGTACGAGGGAATACTGAAGCTTTCTTT	CASSLVRGNTEAFF
TRBV5-1	NA	TRBJ1-1	NA	TGCGCCAGCAGCTTAAAGGGTTCCCGCCGAAACACTGAAGCTTTCTTT	CASSLKGSRRNTEAFF
TRBV29-1	few	TRBJ2-6	NA	TGCAGCGTTGAAGGGTCTGGGACTGGGGCCAACGTCCTGACTTTC	CSVEGSGTGANVLTF
TRBV19	few	TRBJ2-1	TRBD2	TGTGCCAGTAAGGGGCTAGCGGACCACAATGAGCAGTTCTTC	CASKGLADHNEQFF
TRBV10-3	many	TRBJ2-7	NA	TGTGCCATCAGTGAGTCTGGCAAACCGGAGCAGTACTTC	CAISESGKPEQYF